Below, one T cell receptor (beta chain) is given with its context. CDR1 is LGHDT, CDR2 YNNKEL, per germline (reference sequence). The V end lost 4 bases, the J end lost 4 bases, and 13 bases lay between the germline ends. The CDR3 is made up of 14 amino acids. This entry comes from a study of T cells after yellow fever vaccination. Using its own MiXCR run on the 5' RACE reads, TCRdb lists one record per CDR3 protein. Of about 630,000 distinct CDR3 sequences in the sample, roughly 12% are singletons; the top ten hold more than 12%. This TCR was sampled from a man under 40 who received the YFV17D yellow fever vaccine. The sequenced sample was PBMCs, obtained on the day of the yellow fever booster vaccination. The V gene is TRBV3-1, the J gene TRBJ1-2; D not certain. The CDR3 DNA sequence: TGTGCCAGCAGCCCCCTCGAAGGTGTCTATGGCTACACCTTC. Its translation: CASSPLEGVYGYTF. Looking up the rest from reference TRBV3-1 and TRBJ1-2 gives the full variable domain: DTAVSQTPKYLVTQMGNDKSIKCEQNLGHDTMYWYKQDSKKFLKIMFSYNNKELIINETVPNRFSPKSPDKAHLNLHINSLELGDSAVYFCASSPLEGVYGYTFGSGTRLTVV.